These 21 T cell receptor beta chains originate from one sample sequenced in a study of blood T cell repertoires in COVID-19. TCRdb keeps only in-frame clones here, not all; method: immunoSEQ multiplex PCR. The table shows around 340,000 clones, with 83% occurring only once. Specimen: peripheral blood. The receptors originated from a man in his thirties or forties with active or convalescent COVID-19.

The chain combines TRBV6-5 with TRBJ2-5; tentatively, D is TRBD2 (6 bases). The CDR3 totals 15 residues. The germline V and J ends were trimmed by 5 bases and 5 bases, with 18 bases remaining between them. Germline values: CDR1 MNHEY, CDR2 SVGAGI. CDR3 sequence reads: CASSPVAGGVETQYF. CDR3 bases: TGTGCCAGCAGTCCTGTCGCGGGCGGGGTTGAGACCCAGTACTTC.

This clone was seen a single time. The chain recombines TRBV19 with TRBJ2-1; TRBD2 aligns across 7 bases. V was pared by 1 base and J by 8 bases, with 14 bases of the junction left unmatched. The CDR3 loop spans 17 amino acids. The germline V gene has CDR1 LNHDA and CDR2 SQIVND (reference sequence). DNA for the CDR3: TGTGCCAGTAGTATAGCCCGGGCGAGGCTAGCGGCGGATGAGCAGTTCTTC. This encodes CASSIARARLAADEQFF. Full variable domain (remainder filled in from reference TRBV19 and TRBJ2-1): DGGITQSPKYLFRKEGQNVTLSCEQNLNHDAMYWYRQDPGQGLRLIYYSQIVNDFQKGDIAEGYSVSREKKESFPLTVTSAQKNPTAFYLCASSIARARLAADEQFFGPGTRLTVL.

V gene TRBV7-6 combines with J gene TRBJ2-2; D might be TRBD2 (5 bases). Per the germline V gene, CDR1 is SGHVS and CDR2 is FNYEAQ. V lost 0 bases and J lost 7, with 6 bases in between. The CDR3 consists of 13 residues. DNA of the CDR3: TGTGCCAGCAGCTTAGCCCGGGGCGGGGAGCTGTTTTTT. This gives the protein CASSLARGGELFF. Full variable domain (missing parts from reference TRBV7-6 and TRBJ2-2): GAGVSQSPRYKVTKRGQDVALRCDPISGHVSLYWYRQALGQGPEFLTYFNYEAQQDKSGLPNDRFSAERPEGSISTLTIQRTEQRDSAMYRCASSLARGGELFFGEGSRLTVL.

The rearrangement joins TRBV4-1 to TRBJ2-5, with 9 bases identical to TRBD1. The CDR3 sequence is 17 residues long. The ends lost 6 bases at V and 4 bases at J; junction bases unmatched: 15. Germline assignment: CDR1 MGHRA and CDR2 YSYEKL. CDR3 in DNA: TGCGCCAGCAGTTCTTCCGTACAGGGGGCTTATCGAGAGACCCAGTACTTC. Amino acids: CASSSSVQGAYRETQYF.

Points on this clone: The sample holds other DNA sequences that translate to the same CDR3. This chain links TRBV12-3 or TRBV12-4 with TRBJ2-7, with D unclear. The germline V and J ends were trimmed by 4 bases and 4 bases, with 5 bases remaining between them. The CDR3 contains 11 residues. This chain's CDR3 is CASSSLYEQYF. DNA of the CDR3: TGTGCCAGCAGTTCCCTTTACGAGCAGTACTTC.

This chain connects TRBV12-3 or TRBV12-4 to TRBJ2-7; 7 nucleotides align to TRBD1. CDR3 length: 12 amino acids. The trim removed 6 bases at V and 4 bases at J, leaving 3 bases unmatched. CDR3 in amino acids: CASSGDSYEQYF. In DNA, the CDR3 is TGTGCCAGCAGCGGGGACAGTTACGAGCAGTACTTC.

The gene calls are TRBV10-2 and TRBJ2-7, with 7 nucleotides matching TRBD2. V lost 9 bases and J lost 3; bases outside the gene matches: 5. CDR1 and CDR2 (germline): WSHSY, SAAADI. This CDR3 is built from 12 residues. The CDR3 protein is CASGTTDYEQYF. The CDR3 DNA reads TGCGCCAGTGGGACTACGGACTACGAGCAGTACTTC.

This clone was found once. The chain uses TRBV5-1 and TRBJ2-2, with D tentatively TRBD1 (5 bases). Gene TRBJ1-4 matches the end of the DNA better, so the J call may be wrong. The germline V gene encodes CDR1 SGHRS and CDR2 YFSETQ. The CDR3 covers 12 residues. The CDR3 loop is CASSVTGGKLFF. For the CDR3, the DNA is TGCGCCAGCTCGGTTACCGGGGGAAAACTGTTTTTT.

For the CDR3, the DNA is TGTGCCATCTCTGGGACAGAGATAAACGTTAACTATGGCTACACCTTC. Its translation is CAISGTEINVNYGYTF. The chain is built from TRBV10-3 and TRBJ1-2; the match to TRBD1 covers 7 bases. J lost 1 base, V lost 8 bases, and 13 bases had no gene match. The CDR3 consists of 16 residues. From germline, CDR1 is ENHRY and CDR2 SYGVKD.

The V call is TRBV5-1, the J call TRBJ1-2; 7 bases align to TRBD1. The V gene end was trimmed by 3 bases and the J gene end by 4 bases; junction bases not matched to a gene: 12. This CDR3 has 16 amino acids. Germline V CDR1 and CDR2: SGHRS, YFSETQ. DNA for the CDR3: TGCGCCAGCAGCTCGGGCGCACGGGCAGGGGGCTATGGCTACACCTTC. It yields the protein CASSSGARAGGYGYTF.

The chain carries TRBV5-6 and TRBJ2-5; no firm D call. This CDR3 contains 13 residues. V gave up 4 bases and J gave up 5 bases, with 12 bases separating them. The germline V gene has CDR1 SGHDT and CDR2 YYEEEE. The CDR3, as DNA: TGTGCCAGCAGCCTCCTAGATGAGGAGACCCAGTACTTC. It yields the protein CASSLLDEETQYF.

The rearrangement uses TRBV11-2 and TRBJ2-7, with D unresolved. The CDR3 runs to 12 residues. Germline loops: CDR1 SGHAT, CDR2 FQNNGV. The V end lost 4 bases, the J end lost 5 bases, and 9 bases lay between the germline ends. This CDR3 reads CASSSGRNEQYF. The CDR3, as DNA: TGTGCCAGCAGCTCAGGCCGGAACGAGCAGTACTTC.

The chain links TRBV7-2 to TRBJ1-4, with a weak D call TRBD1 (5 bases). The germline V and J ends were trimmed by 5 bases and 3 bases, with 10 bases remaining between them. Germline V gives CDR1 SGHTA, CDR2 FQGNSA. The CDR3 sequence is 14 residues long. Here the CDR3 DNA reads TGTGCCAGCAGCACTGACAGAGCTAATGAAAAACTGTTTTTT. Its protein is CASSTDRANEKLFF.

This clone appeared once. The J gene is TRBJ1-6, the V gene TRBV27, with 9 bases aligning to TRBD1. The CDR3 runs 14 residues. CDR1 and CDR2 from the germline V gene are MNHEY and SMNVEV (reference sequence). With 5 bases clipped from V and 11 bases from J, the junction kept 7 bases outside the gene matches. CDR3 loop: CASSVLQGATPLHF. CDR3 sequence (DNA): TGTGCCAGCAGTGTCCTACAGGGGGCGACACCCCTCCACTTT.

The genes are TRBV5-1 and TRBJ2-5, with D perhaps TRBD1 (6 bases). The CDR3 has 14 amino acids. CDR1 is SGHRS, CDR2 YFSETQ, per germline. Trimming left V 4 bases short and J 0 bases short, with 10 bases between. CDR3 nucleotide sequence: TGCGCCAGCAGCACCGGGACAAACCAAGAGACCCAGTACTTC. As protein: CASSTGTNQETQYF.

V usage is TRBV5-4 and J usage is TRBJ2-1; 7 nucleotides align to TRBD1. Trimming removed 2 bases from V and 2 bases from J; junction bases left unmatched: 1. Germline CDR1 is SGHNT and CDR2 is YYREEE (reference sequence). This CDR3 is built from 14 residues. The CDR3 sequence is CASSLTGAYNEQFF. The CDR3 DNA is TGTGCCAGCAGCTTAACAGGGGCCTACAATGAGCAGTTCTTC. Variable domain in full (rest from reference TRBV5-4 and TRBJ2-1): ETGVTQSPTHLIKTRGQQVTLRCSSQSGHNTVSWYQQALGQGPQFIFQYYREEENGRGNFPPRFSGLQFPNYSSELNVNALELDDSALYLCASSLTGAYNEQFFGPGTRLTVL.

The CDR3 DNA is TGTGCCAGCAGTTACTCAGAGACAGGGGCCCGCACTGAAGCTTTCTTT. This gives the protein CASSYSETGARTEAFF. The rearrangement links TRBV6-2 or TRBV6-3 to TRBJ1-1; 8 bases fit TRBD1. The CDR3 runs to 16 residues. Germline V gives CDR1 MNHEY, CDR2 SVGEGT. V trimming: 0 bases; J trimming: 4 bases; junction bases outside the gene matches: 7.

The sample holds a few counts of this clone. CDR3 region: CAWSREMNTEAFF. The DNA for the CDR3 is TGTGCCTGGTCGAGAGAGATGAACACTGAAGCTTTCTTT. The J gene is TRBJ1-1, the V gene TRBV30, with no clear D. Trimming removed 5 bases from V and 0 bases from J, with 10 bases in between. From germline, CDR1 is GTSNPN and CDR2 SVGIG (reference sequence). CDR3 length equals 13 residues.

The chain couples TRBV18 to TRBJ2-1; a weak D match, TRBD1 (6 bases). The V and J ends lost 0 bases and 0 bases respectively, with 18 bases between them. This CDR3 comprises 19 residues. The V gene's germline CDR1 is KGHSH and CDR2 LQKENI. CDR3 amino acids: CASSPPKGERYSSYNEQFF. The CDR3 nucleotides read TGTGCCAGCTCACCACCTAAGGGGGAGCGGTATAGCTCCTACAATGAGCAGTTCTTC.

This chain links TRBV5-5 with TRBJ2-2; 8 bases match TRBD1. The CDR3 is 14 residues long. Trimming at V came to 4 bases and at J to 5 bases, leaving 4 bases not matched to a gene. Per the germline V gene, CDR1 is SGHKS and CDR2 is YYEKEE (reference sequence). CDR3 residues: CASSLTGDTGELFF. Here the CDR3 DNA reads TGTGCCAGCAGCCTGACAGGGGATACCGGGGAGCTGTTTTTT.

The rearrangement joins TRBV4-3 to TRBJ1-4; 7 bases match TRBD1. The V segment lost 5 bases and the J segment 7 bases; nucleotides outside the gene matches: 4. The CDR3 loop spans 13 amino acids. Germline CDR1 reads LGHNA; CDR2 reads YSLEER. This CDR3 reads CASSFGQAEKLFF. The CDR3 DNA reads TGCGCCAGCAGCTTTGGACAGGCTGAAAAACTGTTTTTT.